This T cell receptor beta chain is drawn from a study of T cell responses to AZD1222 COVID-19 vaccine. Findings and caveats of the study: White British donors predominated, females outnumbered males, and clonal diversity was possibly underestimated. No day 14 peak samples; only post-peak repertoires were characterized.

The CDR3 loop spans 11 amino acids. V lost 3 bases and J 6 bases, leaving 3 bases between the germline ends. Germline CDR1 LGHNA, CDR2 YNFKEQ. The table came from immunoSEQ multiplex PCR; TCRdb's copy has only in-frame clones and leaves some out. The profile shows 200,000 or so clones, approximately 95% of them singletons. This clone came up once. Its cognate antigen is unknown. The starting material was peripheral blood, obtained 28 days after the second AZD1222 dose. This receptor was obtained from an adult who received the AZD1222 COVID-19 vaccine. The chain has TRBV4-2 and TRBJ1-3; D is undetermined. The CDR3 coding sequence is TGTGCCAGCAGCCAGGAAAACACCATATATTTT. It codes for CASSQENTIYF.